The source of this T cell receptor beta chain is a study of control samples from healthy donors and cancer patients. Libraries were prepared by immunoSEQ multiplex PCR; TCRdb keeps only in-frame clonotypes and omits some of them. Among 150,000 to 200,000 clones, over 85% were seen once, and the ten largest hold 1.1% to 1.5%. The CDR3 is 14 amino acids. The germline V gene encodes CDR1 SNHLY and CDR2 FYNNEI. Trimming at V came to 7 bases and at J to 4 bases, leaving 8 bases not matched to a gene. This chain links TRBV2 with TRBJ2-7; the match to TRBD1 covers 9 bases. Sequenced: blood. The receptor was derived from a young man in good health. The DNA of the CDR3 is TGTGCCAGCACTCTTGACAGGGGGGGGTACGAGCAGTACTTC. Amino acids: CASTLDRGGYEQYF.